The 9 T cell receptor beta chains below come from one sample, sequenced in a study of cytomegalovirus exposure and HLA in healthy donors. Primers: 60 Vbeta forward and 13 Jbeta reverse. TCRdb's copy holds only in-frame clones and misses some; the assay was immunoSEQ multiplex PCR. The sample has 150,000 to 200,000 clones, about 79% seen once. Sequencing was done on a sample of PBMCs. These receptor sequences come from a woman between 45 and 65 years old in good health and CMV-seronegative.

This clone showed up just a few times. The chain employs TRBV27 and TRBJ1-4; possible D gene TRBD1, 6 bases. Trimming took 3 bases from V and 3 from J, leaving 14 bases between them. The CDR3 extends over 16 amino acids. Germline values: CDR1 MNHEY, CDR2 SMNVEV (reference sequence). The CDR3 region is CASSLTAQGSNEKLFF. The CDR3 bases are TGTGCCAGCAGTTTGACAGCCCAGGGGTCTAATGAAAAACTGTTTTTT.

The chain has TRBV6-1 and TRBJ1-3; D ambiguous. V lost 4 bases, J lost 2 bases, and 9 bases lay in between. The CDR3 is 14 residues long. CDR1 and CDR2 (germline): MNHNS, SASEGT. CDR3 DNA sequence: TGTGCCAGCAGTGCAACAGATACTGGAAACACCATATATTTT. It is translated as CASSATDTGNTIYF.

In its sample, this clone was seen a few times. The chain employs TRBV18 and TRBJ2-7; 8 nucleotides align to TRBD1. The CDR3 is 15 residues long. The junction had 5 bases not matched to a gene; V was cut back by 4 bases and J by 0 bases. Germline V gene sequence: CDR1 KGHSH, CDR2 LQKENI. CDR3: CASSQGQGSSYEQYF. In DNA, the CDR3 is TGTGCCAGCTCACAAGGACAGGGATCCTCCTACGAGCAGTACTTC.

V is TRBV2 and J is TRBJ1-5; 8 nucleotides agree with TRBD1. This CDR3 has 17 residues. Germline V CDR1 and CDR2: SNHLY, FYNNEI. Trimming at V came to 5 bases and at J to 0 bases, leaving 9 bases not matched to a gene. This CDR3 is CASSPDRASYSNQPQHF. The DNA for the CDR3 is TGTGCCAGCAGTCCGGACAGGGCCAGTTATAGCAATCAGCCCCAGCATTTT.

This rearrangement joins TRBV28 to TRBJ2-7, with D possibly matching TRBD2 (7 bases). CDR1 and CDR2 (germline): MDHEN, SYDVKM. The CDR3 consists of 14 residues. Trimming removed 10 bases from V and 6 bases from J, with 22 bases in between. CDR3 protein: CATTQGREVLEQYF. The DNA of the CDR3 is TGTGCCACCACACAGGGTCGGGAGGTTCTCGAGCAGTACTTC.

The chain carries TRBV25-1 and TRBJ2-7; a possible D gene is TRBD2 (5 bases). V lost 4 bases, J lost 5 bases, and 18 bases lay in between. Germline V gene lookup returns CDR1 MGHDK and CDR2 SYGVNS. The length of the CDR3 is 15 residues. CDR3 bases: TGTGCCAGCAGTGCCCACCTAGGAGGTCGCGACGAGCAGTACTTC. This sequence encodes CASSAHLGGRDEQYF.

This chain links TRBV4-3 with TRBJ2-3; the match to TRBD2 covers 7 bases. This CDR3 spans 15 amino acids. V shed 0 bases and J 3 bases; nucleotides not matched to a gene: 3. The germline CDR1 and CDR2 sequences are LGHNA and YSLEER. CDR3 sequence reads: CASSQEGRETDTQYF. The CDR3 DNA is TGCGCCAGCAGCCAAGAAGGGCGGGAGACAGATACGCAGTATTTT.

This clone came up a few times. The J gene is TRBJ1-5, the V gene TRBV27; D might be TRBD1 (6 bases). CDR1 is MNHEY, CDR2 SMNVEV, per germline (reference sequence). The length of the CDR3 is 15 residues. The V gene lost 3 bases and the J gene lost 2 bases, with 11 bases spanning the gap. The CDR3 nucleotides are TGTGCCAGCAGTTTGCAGGGGCTGCGCAATCAGCCCCAGCATTTT. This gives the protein CASSLQGLRNQPQHF.

The CDR3 here is CASMTQFKSGANVLTF. The CDR3 nucleotides read TGTGCCAGCATGACACAATTCAAATCTGGGGCCAACGTCCTGACTTTC. The chain has TRBV28 and TRBJ2-6; D is uncertain. Germline assignment: CDR1 MDHEN and CDR2 SYDVKM. The CDR3 consists of 16 residues. V was cut by 7 bases and J by 1 base, with 14 bases left in between.